These 16 T cell receptor beta chains share one sample of origin, sequenced in a study of cytotoxic CD8 clonotypes in ibrutinib-treated CLL. TCRdb's copy holds only in-frame clones and misses some; the assay was immunoSEQ multiplex PCR. The sample comprises approximately 140,000 clones, 91% of which are singletons, and 10% to 13% rests with the top ten. This material consisted of PBMCs, taken after 12 months of ibrutinib treatment. Receptors were obtained from a human donor with chronic lymphocytic leukemia.

The chain has TRBV30 and TRBJ2-7, with a weak D call TRBD2 (6 bases). Germline V CDR1 and CDR2: GTSNPN, SVGIG (reference sequence). V lost 4 bases to trimming and J lost 2 bases, with 12 bases between them. CDR3 size: 13 residues. CDR3 in amino acids: CAWKGGATYEQYF. In DNA form, the CDR3 reads TGTGCCTGGAAGGGCGGGGCAACCTACGAGCAGTACTTC.

This rearrangement joins TRBV20-1 to TRBJ1-1, with D unclear. The CDR3 totals 11 residues. In germline, CDR1 is DFQATT, CDR2 SNEGSKA (reference sequence). Trimming took off 5 bases at V and 10 bases at J, with 14 bases between the two ends. CDR3: CSAYPVKAAFF. The CDR3 region has the DNA TGCAGTGCTTACCCGGTCAAGGCAGCTTTCTTT.

This clone was counted a few times. This chain uses TRBV28 with TRBJ2-7, with D perhaps TRBD1 (6 bases). Trimming stripped 7 bases from V and 3 bases from J, with 10 bases between. In germline, CDR1 is MDHEN, CDR2 SYDVKM. The CDR3 runs 12 residues. The CDR3 coding sequence is TGTGCCAGCACAGGGGAATACTACGAGCAGTACTTC. The encoded protein is CASTGEYYEQYF.

For the CDR3, the DNA is TGTGCCACCAGCAGAGATTTTTGGGCGGGAGGGGACAATGAGCAGTTCTTC. Amino acids: CATSRDFWAGGDNEQFF. V usage is TRBV15 and J usage is TRBJ2-1; 9 bases agree with TRBD2. V was clipped by 0 bases and J by 5 bases; unmatched bases: 8. Germline loops: CDR1 LNHNV, CDR2 YYDKDF (reference sequence). The CDR3 length is 17 residues.

This chain joins TRBV19 and TRBJ2-3, with D maybe TRBD1 (5 bases). V shed 3 bases and J shed 5 bases, with 18 bases lying between them. In germline, CDR1 is LNHDA, CDR2 SQIVND (reference sequence). This CDR3 spans 16 amino acids. Here the CDR3 reads CASSIGATGTIDTQYF. CDR3 in DNA: TGTGCCAGTAGTATTGGGGCGACTGGTACAATAGATACGCAGTATTTT.

CDR3 residues: CASSVGEDNEQFF. The CDR3 nucleotides read TGTGCCAGCTCTGTAGGGGAGGACAATGAGCAGTTCTTC. This chain uses TRBV7-3 with TRBJ2-1; weak D call: TRBD2 (6 bases). This CDR3 is 13 amino acids long. Germline loops: CDR1 SGHTA, CDR2 FQGTGA. Trimming removed 8 bases from V and 5 bases from J, with 13 bases in between.

V is TRBV5-1 and J is TRBJ2-1, with unresolved D. V gave up 3 bases and J gave up 0 bases, with 10 bases separating them. Germline values: CDR1 SGHRS, CDR2 YFSETQ. This CDR3 spans 15 amino acids. The CDR3 DNA reads as TGCGCCAGCAGCTCTGACCCAAGCTCCTACAATGAGCAGTTCTTC. Translated: CASSSDPSSYNEQFF.

This sequence joins TRBV6-5 and TRBJ1-5; no clear D. CDR1 and CDR2 from the germline V gene are MNHEY and SVGAGI. The CDR3 runs 13 residues. The ends were cut back, 4 bases at V and 4 bases at J, with 8 bases in the middle. CDR3: CASSFQQNQPQHF. The CDR3 coding sequence is TGTGCCAGCAGTTTTCAACAGAATCAGCCCCAGCATTTT.

This sequence joins TRBV19 and TRBJ2-1, with 7 bases aligning to TRBD2. Germline trimming cut 2 bases from V and 7 bases from J; bases unmatched to any gene: 8. This CDR3 has 15 amino acids. In germline, CDR1 is LNHDA, CDR2 SQIVND (reference sequence). CDR3 in DNA: TGTGCCAGTAGTATATATGCGGGAGAAGGGAATGAGCAGTTCTTC. This gives the protein CASSIYAGEGNEQFF. Combining the CDR3 with reference TRBV19 and TRBJ2-1 gives the whole variable domain DGGITQSPKYLFRKEGQNVTLSCEQNLNHDAMYWYRQDPGQGLRLIYYSQIVNDFQKGDIAEGYSVSREKKESFPLTVTSAQKNPTAFYLCASSIYAGEGNEQFFGPGTRLTVL.

This clone was found once. Written as DNA, the CDR3 is TGTGCCAGCACACTTACAGGGGAATTCTTGTATGAGCAGTTCTTC. This codes for CASTLTGEFLYEQFF. The chain is built from TRBV27 and TRBJ2-1; 7 bases match TRBD1. The CDR3 is made up of 15 amino acids. V trimming: 7 bases; J trimming: 8 bases; junction bases outside the gene matches: 14. CDR1 and CDR2 from the germline V gene are MNHEY and SMNVEV (reference sequence).

V and J are TRBV6-5 and TRBJ2-1, with D perhaps matching TRBD2 (6 bases). Looked up from germline, CDR1 is MNHEY and CDR2 is SVGAGI. The CDR3 is 15 residues long. V was pared by 7 bases and J by 3 bases, with 16 bases between. The CDR3 reads CASIPISGVYNEQFF. CDR3 nucleotides: TGTGCCAGCATTCCAATTAGCGGAGTCTACAATGAGCAGTTCTTC.

The genes are TRBV28 and TRBJ1-2; D gene uncertain. V gave up 2 bases and J gave up 0 bases, with 10 bases separating them. CDR3 length: 15 amino acids. Germline V gives CDR1 MDHEN, CDR2 SYDVKM. For the CDR3, the DNA is TGTGCCAGCAGTTTAGGGCGGGAATCTAACTATGGCTACACCTTC. It is translated as CASSLGRESNYGYTF.

J is TRBJ2-7 and V is TRBV5-8; 13 bases map to TRBD2. J gave up 4 bases and V 4 bases, and 5 bases lay outside the gene matches. CDR1 and CDR2 from the germline V gene are SGHTS and YDEGEE. CDR3 length: 15 amino acids. The CDR3 sequence is CASSPRTSGSYEQYF. The CDR3 region has the DNA TGTGCCAGCAGCCCGAGGACTAGCGGGAGTTACGAGCAGTACTTC.

This chain joins TRBV2 and TRBJ1-5; D call uncertain. Trimming removed 6 bases at V and 0 bases at J, with 18 bases between. The CDR3 totals 17 residues. Germline V gene lookup returns CDR1 SNHLY and CDR2 FYNNEI. In DNA, the CDR3 is TGTGCCAGCAGCGAGGCACCACGAGTTTATAGCAATCAGCCCCAGCATTTT. Protein product: CASSEAPRVYSNQPQHF.

This clone has a single count. The rearrangement joins TRBV11-3 to TRBJ2-6; 7 bases agree with TRBD1. This CDR3 spans 17 amino acids. CDR1 SGHNT and CDR2 YENEEA come from the germline V gene. J gave up 0 bases and V 0 bases, and 2 bases lay outside the gene matches. The CDR3 sequence: CASSLEGTASGANVLTF. CDR3 DNA sequence: TGTGCCAGCAGCTTAGAGGGGACAGCCTCTGGGGCCAACGTCCTGACTTTC.

This rearrangement joins TRBV30 to TRBJ1-5; 9 bases agree with TRBD1. Germline loops: CDR1 GTSNPN, CDR2 SVGIG (reference sequence). With V trimmed by 2 bases and J by 5 bases, 4 bases remained unmatched. CDR3 length: 14 residues. Here the CDR3 reads CAWSSTGGYQPQHF. CDR3 sequence (DNA): TGTGCCTGGAGTTCGACAGGGGGATATCAGCCCCAGCATTTT. Variable domain in full (rest from reference TRBV30 and TRBJ1-5): SQTIHQWPATLVQPVGSPLSLECTVEGTSNPNLYWYRQAAGRGLQLLFYSVGIGQISSEVPQNLSASRPQDRQFILSSKKLLLSDSGFYLCAWSSTGGYQPQHFGDGTRLSIL.